The rows below give T cell receptor beta chains drawn from one sample of a study of cytomegalovirus exposure and HLA in healthy donors. Clones were sequenced by immunoSEQ multiplex PCR, and TCRdb holds only the in-frame ones, with some missing. Among approximately 100,000 clones listed, about 77% were seen once. Input material: PBMCs. The receptor source for this set is a woman under 30 in good health and CMV-seropositive. The CDR3 runs from the conserved cysteine through the conserved F or W. Fields, in order: J gene, V gene, CDR3 protein.

j_gene: TRBJ2-7
v_gene: TRBV12-5
CDR3aa: CASGKPGHGSHEQYF

j_gene: TRBJ2-1
v_gene: TRBV6-5
CDR3aa: CASSYGLAEEQFF

j_gene: TRBJ1-1
v_gene: TRBV28
CDR3aa: CASSDGGMNTEAFF

j_gene: TRBJ1-2
v_gene: TRBV2
CDR3aa: CASSAPDNPYGYTF

j_gene: TRBJ1-5
v_gene: TRBV2
CDR3aa: CASRDSLLSNQPQHF

j_gene: TRBJ2-2
v_gene: TRBV11-2
CDR3aa: CASSLDVIVGELFF

j_gene: TRBJ2-7
v_gene: TRBV9
CDR3aa: CASSATSGRATYEQYF

j_gene: TRBJ2-7
v_gene: TRBV7-9
CDR3aa: CASSLLTSGVPYEQYF

j_gene: TRBJ1-4
v_gene: TRBV5-1
CDR3aa: CASSLGGFPNEKLFF

j_gene: TRBJ2-1
v_gene: TRBV7-9
CDR3aa: CASSLVAGDYNEQFF

j_gene: TRBJ1-5
v_gene: TRBV4-3
CDR3aa: CASSQGGTVNQPQHF

j_gene: TRBJ2-2
v_gene: TRBV7-6
CDR3aa: CASSYPTGGELFF

j_gene: TRBJ2-7
v_gene: TRBV27
CDR3aa: CASSLYGLADAPYEQYF

j_gene: TRBJ2-1
v_gene: TRBV4-3
CDR3aa: CASSQDWLAVYNEQFF

j_gene: TRBJ2-2
v_gene: TRBV10-3
CDR3aa: CAIRGTSGRDTGELFF

j_gene: TRBJ2-5
v_gene: TRBV5-1
CDR3aa: CASSLGVLGTQETQYF

j_gene: TRBJ2-7
v_gene: TRBV28
CDR3aa: CASSSYKTSGSGEQYF

j_gene: TRBJ2-3
v_gene: TRBV7-2
CDR3aa: CASSLSMSPSTDTQYF

j_gene: TRBJ2-3
v_gene: TRBV19
CDR3aa: CASSQGMGDTQYF

j_gene: TRBJ1-2
v_gene: TRBV19
CDR3aa: CASSMRSRGDPVYGYTF

j_gene: TRBJ1-3
v_gene: TRBV9
CDR3aa: CASSREGVSGNTIYF

j_gene: TRBJ1-4
v_gene: TRBV14
CDR3aa: CASSQPGTGNEKLFF

j_gene: NA
v_gene: TRBV30
CDR3aa: CAWSVGTGFEQYF

j_gene: TRBJ2-2
v_gene: TRBV6-1
CDR3aa: CASSARTSGISTGELFF

j_gene: TRBJ2-7
v_gene: TRBV6-1
CDR3aa: CASSEAPPTGVTYEQYF

j_gene: TRBJ2-5
v_gene: TRBV6-4
CDR3aa: CASSASSGTTETQYF

j_gene: TRBJ2-7
v_gene: TRBV11-1
CDR3aa: CASSIGQGANEQYF

j_gene: TRBJ1-2
v_gene: TRBV30
CDR3aa: CAWSVRGTGGVYGYTF

j_gene: TRBJ2-3
v_gene: TRBV4-1
CDR3aa: CASSQELVTDTQYF

j_gene: TRBJ2-7
v_gene: TRBV18
CDR3aa: CASSPPDRGPYEQYF

j_gene: TRBJ1-5
v_gene: TRBV5-1
CDR3aa: CASSFVGQGFYQPQHF

j_gene: TRBJ2-7
v_gene: TRBV19
CDR3aa: CASSIPSRSYEQYF

j_gene: TRBJ2-1
v_gene: TRBV30
CDR3aa: CAWTRDSSYNEQFF

j_gene: TRBJ1-2
v_gene: TRBV19
CDR3aa: CASRRTGDNYGYTF

j_gene: TRBJ1-2
v_gene: TRBV6-1
CDR3aa: CASSFGQGDVYGYTF